A selection of T cell receptor beta chains follows, all from one sample in a study of somatic mutations in cytotoxic T cells in rheumatoid arthritis. The method was immunoSEQ multiplex PCR; TCRdb's version includes in-frame clones alone and lacks a portion of them. This table holds 15,000 to 20,000 clones, around 86% found once. Sequenced input: CD8+ T cells sorted from blood. The receptors were sampled from a man between 18 and 29 years old with rheumatoid arthritis. Both conserved end residues are part of each CDR3. D genes are given only for firm matches. Clone size appears in some rows only: once, few, many, or a class for an expanded clone.

TRBV25-1	.	TRBJ1-5	.	TGTGCCAGCAGTGAACACAATCAGCCCCAGCATTTT	CASSEHNQPQHF
TRBV30	.	TRBJ2-7	TRBD1	TGTGCCTGGAGGGACAGGGGAATCTCCTACGAGCAGTACTTC	CAWRDRGISYEQYF
TRBV7-9	.	TRBJ1-1	.	TGTGCCAGCAGCTTCTACAGTGGGAACACTGAAGCTTTCTTT	CASSFYSGNTEAFF
TRBV6-1	once	TRBJ2-1	.	TGTGCCAGCAGAATTCCGGACGGGGACAATGAGCAGTTCTTC	CASRIPDGDNEQFF
TRBV28	.	TRBJ1-5	.	TGTGCCAGCAGTCCCCCCGAAACAGAGCGGGGGCCGCCCCAGCATTTT	CASSPPETERGPPQHF
TRBV7-3	.	TRBJ1-2	TRBD1	TGTGCCAGCAGCTCCCAGACAGGGGGCAAGGGTGGCTACACCTTC	CASSSQTGGKGGYTF
TRBV7-9	.	TRBJ2-3	.	TGTGCCAGCAGCCCCCCCCATGGGATCACAGATACGCAGTATTTT	CASSPPHGITDTQYF
TRBV9	.	TRBJ2-3	TRBD1	TGTGCCAGCAGCCCTTGGGACAGGAGAATAACAGATACGCAGTATTTT	CASSPWDRRITDTQYF
TRBV4-1	few	TRBJ1-6	.	TGCGCCAGCAGCCAAGCGTTCGTGCGGCCGGATTCACCCCTCCACTTT	CASSQAFVRPDSPLHF
TRBV21-1	few	TRBJ2-3	.	TGTGCCAGCAGCGCCTCGGGGAGATACACAGATACGCAGTATTTT	CASSASGRYTDTQYF
TRBV19	.	TRBJ2-7	TRBD2	TGTGCCAGTAGTATAGTAAGCGCAGGGAGGGAGGTCTCCTACGAGCAGTACTTC	CASSIVSAGREVSYEQYF
TRBV28	.	TRBJ2-1	TRBD1	TGTGCCAGCAGTTTAGCCCCGGGACAGGTATACAATGAGCAGTTCTTC	CASSLAPGQVYNEQFF
TRBV4-1	few	TRBJ2-7	.	TGCGCCAGCAGCCGCGGGCCTATAATCTACGAGCAGTACTTC	CASSRGPIIYEQYF
TRBV9	.	TRBJ1-4	.	TGTGCCAGCAGCGTTACAGGGAAAAGCGAAAAACTGTTTTTT	CASSVTGKSEKLFF
TRBV27	.	TRBJ2-7	TRBD2	TGTGCCAGCAGCCTCCTTAGCGGGGGGACCTACGAGCAGTACTTC	CASSLLSGGTYEQYF
TRBV10-1	.	TRBJ2-5	.	TGCGCCAGCAGGACGACGGAACCCTTGGAAGAGACCCAGTACTTC	CASRTTEPLEETQYF
TRBV4-1	.	TRBJ2-7	.	TGCGCCAGCAGCCAGGATCCGGGACACTACGAGCAGTACTTC	CASSQDPGHYEQYF
TRBV6-1	.	TRBJ1-4	.	TGTGCCAGCCTCGACAGCTTCCGACCGCGTGAAAAACTGTTTTTT	CASLDSFRPREKLFF
TRBV2	.	TRBJ2-3	.	TGTGCCAGCATCTCCGGACACTTATTCACAGATACGCAGTATTTT	CASISGHLFTDTQYF
TRBV19	.	TRBJ2-2	TRBD2	TGTGCCAGTAGTACGGGACTAGCGGGGGTTGGCACCGGGGAGCTGTTTTTT	CASSTGLAGVGTGELFF
TRBV6-5	.	TRBJ2-7	TRBD1	TGTGCCAGCAGTTACTCGAATCAGGGGGCGGGGGAGCAGTACTTC	CASSYSNQGAGEQYF
TRBV11-2	.	TRBJ2-7	.	TGTGCCAGCAGCCAGGGGTTATCCTACGAGCAGTACTTC	CASSQGLSYEQYF
TRBV7-9	.	TRBJ2-1	.	TGTGCCAGCAGCTCCGACTCGGACTTTGAGCAGTTCTTC	CASSSDSDFEQFF
TRBV25-1	.	TRBJ2-5	TRBD1	TGTGCCAGCAGTGAATATTCCTCAACAGGGGGCGTCGGGGAGACCCAGTACTTC	CASSEYSSTGGVGETQYF
TRBV27	.	TRBJ1-1	.	TGTGCCAGCAGTTTCACCGGGGGAACTACTGAAGCTTTCTTT	CASSFTGGTTEAFF
TRBV9	.	TRBJ1-4	.	TGTGCCAGCAGCGTAGCGTCGGGGGCTAATGAAAAACTGTTTTTT	CASSVASGANEKLFF
TRBV7-6	.	TRBJ2-3	.	TGTGCCAGCAGCCCGCCAAGGGGGGGCTGGGATACGCAGTATTTT	CASSPPRGGWDTQYF
TRBV6-1	.	TRBJ1-1	.	TGTGCCAGCAGCGCCCCTGGGGGTTACACTGAAGCTTTCTTT	CASSAPGGYTEAFF
TRBV6-5	.	TRBJ1-6	TRBD1	TGTGCCAGCAGTAATCAGGGGGCGAGCTCACCCCTCCACTTT	CASSNQGASSPLHF
TRBV30	.	TRBJ2-7	.	TGTGCCTGGAGTGCTACAGGCCTAGACTACGAGCAGTACTTC	CAWSATGLDYEQYF
TRBV4-2	.	TRBJ2-3	TRBD2	TGTGCCAGCAGCCAAGAGTGGCGGGGGGGGGCAGATACGCAGTATTTT	CASSQEWRGGADTQYF
TRBV5-8	.	TRBJ1-5	.	TGTGCCAGCAGCTTGGTTGAGCTTAGCAATCAGCCCCAGCATTTT	CASSLVELSNQPQHF
TRBV11-2	.	TRBJ2-1	.	TGTGCCAGCAGCTTTCCCAGGGGCCGGCGAAGCTCCTACAATGAGCAGTTCTTC	CASSFPRGRRSSYNEQFF
TRBV7-6	.	TRBJ1-1	.	TGTGCCAGCAGCTTAGCGCTGTCCCGGATAACAGAGAACACTGAAGCTTTCTTT	CASSLALSRITENTEAFF
TRBV7-9	.	TRBJ1-1	.	TGCGCCAGCAGCCAAGAAGAGGGCAACAGGGCAGCTGAAGCTTTCTTT	CASSQEEGNRAAEAFF
TRBV6-5	.	TRBJ2-2	.	TGTGCCAGCAGTTACACCTTAACCGGGGAGCTGTTTTTT	CASSYTLTGELFF
TRBV6-5	.	TRBJ2-7	.	TGTGCCAGCAGTTTCTCCGGGGCCCAAGCCTACGAGCAGTACTTC	CASSFSGAQAYEQYF
TRBV5-4	.	TRBJ2-7	TRBD1	TGTGCCAGCAGCTTGGGGGACAGGGTCCACGAGCAGTACTTC	CASSLGDRVHEQYF
TRBV4-2	.	TRBJ1-1	TRBD1	TGTGCCAGCATCAAAACGACAGGGAGGAACACTGAAGCTTTCTTT	CASIKTTGRNTEAFF
TRBV6-1	.	TRBJ2-3	TRBD2	TGTGCCAGCAGTGAAGCTAGCGGGGGGCCAGATACGCAGTATTTT	CASSEASGGPDTQYF
TRBV7-9	.	TRBJ2-5	TRBD2	TGTGCCAGCAGCCTAACACTATTAGGACTAGCGGGGGGGCCCCGTGACTTC	CASSLTLLGLAGGPRDF
TRBV7-7	few	TRBJ2-1	.	TGTGCTAGCAGCCCTAGTCCGGGTGACTGGGATGAGCAGTTCTTC	CASSPSPGDWDEQFF
TRBV28	.	TRBJ2-7	.	TGTGCCAGCAGGGAAGTGGGCAGTACCTACGAGCAGTACTTC	CASREVGSTYEQYF
TRBV6-1	.	TRBJ1-5	.	TGTGCCGTCACGGGGGTGGGTAGCAATCAGCCCCAGCATTTT	CAVTGVGSNQPQHF
TRBV19	few	TRBJ1-2	.	TGTGCCAGTAGTAGTACTGGCTACACCTTC	CASSSTGYTF
TRBV2	.	TRBJ2-1	.	TGTGCCTCATACAGGAGGGATACCTACAATGAGCAGTTCTTC	CASYRRDTYNEQFF
TRBV28	few	TRBJ1-5	TRBD1	TGTGCCACCAATGGACAGGTGGATAGCAATCAGCCCCAGCATTTT	CATNGQVDSNQPQHF
TRBV11-2	.	TRBJ1-1	.	TGTGCCAGCAGCTCCTTAAAAGGCTTGATTACTGAAGCTTTCTTT	CASSSLKGLITEAFF
TRBV9	once	TRBJ2-7	TRBD2	TGTGCCAGCAGCCTCTGGGCTAGCGGGTCCTACGAGCAGTACTTC	CASSLWASGSYEQYF
TRBV28	once	TRBJ2-5	TRBD1	TGTGCCAGCAGTCCCCGACTTACAGGGGCGGAGGAGACCCAGTACTTC	CASSPRLTGAEETQYF
TRBV30	few	TRBJ1-1	.	TGTGCCTGGAGAGGTTCGGTGAACACTGAAGCTTTCTTT	CAWRGSVNTEAFF
TRBV5-1	.	TRBJ2-7	.	TGCGCCAGCAGCTTCCAGTGGTCAACAGGGGAGGCCTACGAGCAGTACTTC	CASSFQWSTGEAYEQYF